This is a list of T cell receptor beta chains from one sample in a study of blood T cell repertoires in COVID-19. This table comes from immunoSEQ multiplex PCR, and its TCRdb copy is limited to in-frame clones, with some not included. The sample records roughly 48,000 clones, roughly 83% being singletons. The sequenced sample consisted of peripheral blood. These receptors originate from a man in his 70s with acute or convalescent COVID-19. Each CDR3 is given without its conserved first and last residue.

v_call	cdr3_aa
TRBV7-9	ASSSRQDSPLH
TRBV2	ASSANGGELTEAF
TRBV9	ASSVEGSIGTQY
TRBV3-1/TRBV3-2	ASSSRTGYTDTQY
TRBV9	ASSSSWETQY
TRBV27	ASSWRGVNTGELF
TRBV19	ASSIAEDTQY
TRBV4-3	ASSQIQGKETQY
TRBV28	ASSPPGGTDTQY
TRBV6-5	ASSFHTEAF
TRBV7-9	ASSFIPTHGYT
TRBV7-2	ATATGGTYEQY
TRBV6-5	ASKGEGQPQH
TRBV20-1	SASPGQGNSPLH
TRBV18	ASSPEGRRNEKLF
TRBV27	ASSYVVGTEAF
TRBV7-2	ASSRTFDRKETQY
TRBV29-1	SVELQVPSRWGYT
TRBV28	ASSFPLEEQY
TRBV5-1	ASSSTAKRAFEQY
TRBV7-2	ASRYRDSGNTIY
TRBV7-9	ASSFGLAGGTDTQY
TRBV5-1	ASSLGSSEQY
TRBV4-3	ASSQSYRDYGYT
TRBV11-2	ASSLELAGAYNEQF
TRBV2	ASRGQLNQPQH
TRBV21-1	ASSRDRGGYGYT
TRBV3-1/TRBV3-2	ASSQVLPRTGQETQY
TRBV19	ASSNLPRTGRTEAF
TRBV27	ASRMGLLAYEQY
TRBV28	ASSLAVPRGGNT
TRBV29-1	SVERTGPHEQF
TRBV5-1	ASSQWGGNTEAF
TRBV28	ASSGLAGPPNNEQF
TRBV28	ASSPRDMYGYT
TRBV7-8	ASSALPPAGGVGNEQF
TRBV10-1	ASSESRGRDNTEAF
TRBV10-2	ASRQAGGSTDTQY
TRBV5-1	ASSLGWTGPTEAF
TRBV7-8	ASSPDRGNQPQH
TRBV5-1	ASRQLSSGNTIY
TRBV6-5	ASRTGNSPTEAF
TRBV27	ASSIRTASNYGYT
TRBV7-9	ASSLSGDSYGYT
TRBV19	ASSNIAGNTEAF
TRBV5-1	ASRVGGGAVLYGYT
TRBV7-9	ASSFKTGRSYT
TRBV10-3	AITPTGDEDGYT